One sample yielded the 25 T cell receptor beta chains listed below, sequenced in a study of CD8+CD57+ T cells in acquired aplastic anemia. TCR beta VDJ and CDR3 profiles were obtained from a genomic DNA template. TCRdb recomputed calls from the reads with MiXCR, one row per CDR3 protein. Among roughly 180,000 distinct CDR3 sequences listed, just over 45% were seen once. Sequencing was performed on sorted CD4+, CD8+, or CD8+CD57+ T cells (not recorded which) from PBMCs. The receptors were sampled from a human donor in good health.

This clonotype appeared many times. Written as DNA, the CDR3 is TGCGCCAGCAGCTCCGTCGGAGGCGAGCAGTACTTC. Its translation: CASSSVGGEQYF. J is TRBJ2-7 and V is TRBV5-1, with a weak D call TRBD2 (5 bases). Germline V gene sequence: CDR1 SGHRS, CDR2 YFSETQ. The CDR3 runs 12 residues. Trimming took 3 bases from V and 6 from J, leaving 10 bases between them.

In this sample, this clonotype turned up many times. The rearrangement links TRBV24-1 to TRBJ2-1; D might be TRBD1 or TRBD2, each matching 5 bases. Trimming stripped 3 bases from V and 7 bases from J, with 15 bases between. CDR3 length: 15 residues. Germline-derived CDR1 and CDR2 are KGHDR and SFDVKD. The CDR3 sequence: CATSDTGPAGNEQFF. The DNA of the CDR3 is TGTGCCACCAGTGATACGGGGCCCGCTGGGAATGAGCAGTTCTTC.

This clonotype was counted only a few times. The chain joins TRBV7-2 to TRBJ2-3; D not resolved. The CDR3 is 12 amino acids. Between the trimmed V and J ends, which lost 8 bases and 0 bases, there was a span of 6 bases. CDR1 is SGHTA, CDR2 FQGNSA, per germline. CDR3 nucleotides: TGTGCCAGCTACCCGAGCACAGATACGCAGTATTTT. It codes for CASYPSTDTQYF.

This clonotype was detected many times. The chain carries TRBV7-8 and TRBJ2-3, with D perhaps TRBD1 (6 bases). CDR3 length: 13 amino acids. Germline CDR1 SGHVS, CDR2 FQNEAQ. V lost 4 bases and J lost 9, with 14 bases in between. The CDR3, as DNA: TGTGCCAGCAGCTACAGGGAAAGTCGCACGCAGTATTTT. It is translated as CASSYRESRTQYF.

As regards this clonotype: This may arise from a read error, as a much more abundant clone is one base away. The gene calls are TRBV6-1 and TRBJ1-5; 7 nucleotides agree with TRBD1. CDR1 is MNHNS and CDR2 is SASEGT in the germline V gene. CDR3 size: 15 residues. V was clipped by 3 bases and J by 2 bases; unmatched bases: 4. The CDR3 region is CASSEGQMGNQPQHF. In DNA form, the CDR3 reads TGTGCCAGCAGTGAGGGACAGATGGGCAATCAGCCCCAGCATTTT.

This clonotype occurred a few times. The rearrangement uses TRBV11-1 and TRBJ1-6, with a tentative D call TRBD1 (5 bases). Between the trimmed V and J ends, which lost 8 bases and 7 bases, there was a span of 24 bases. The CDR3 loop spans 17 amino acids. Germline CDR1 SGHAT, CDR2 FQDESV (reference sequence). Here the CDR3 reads CASSRAGTVNRNSPLHF. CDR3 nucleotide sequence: TGTGCCAGCTCACGAGCCGGGACGGTAAACCGAAATTCACCCCTCCACTTT. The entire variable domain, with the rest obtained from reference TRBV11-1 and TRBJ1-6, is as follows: EAEVAQSPRYKITEKSQAVAFWCDPISGHATLYWYRQILGQGPELLVQFQDESVVDDSQLPKDRFSAERLKGVDSTLKIQPAELGDSAMYLCASSRAGTVNRNSPLHFGNGTRLTVT.

The CDR3 DNA sequence: TGTGCCAGCAGCTCCGGGACAACAGGATTAAGGGGCTACACCTTC. This gives the protein CASSSGTTGLRGYTF. The chain couples TRBV9 to TRBJ1-2, with D maybe TRBD1 (6 bases). The V and J ends lost 4 bases and 8 bases respectively, with 21 bases between them. The CDR3 runs to 15 residues. Germline CDR1 SGDLS, CDR2 YYNGEE. The full variable domain, in which reference TRBV9 and TRBJ1-2 provide the parts outside the CDR3, is DSGVTQTPKHLITATGQRVTLRCSPRSGDLSVYWYQQSLDQGLQFLIQYYNGEERAKGNILERFSAQQFPDLHSELNLSSLELGDSALYFCASSSGTTGLRGYTFGSGTRLTVV.

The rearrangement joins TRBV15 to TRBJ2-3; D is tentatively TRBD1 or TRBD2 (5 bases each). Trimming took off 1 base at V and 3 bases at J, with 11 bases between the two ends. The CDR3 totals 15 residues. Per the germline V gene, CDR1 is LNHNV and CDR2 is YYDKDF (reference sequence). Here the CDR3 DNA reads TGTGCCACCAGCAGAGTCAGGGACGGAACAGATACGCAGTATTTT. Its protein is CATSRVRDGTDTQYF. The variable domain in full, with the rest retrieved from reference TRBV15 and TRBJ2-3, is DAMVIQNPRYQVTQFGKPVTLSCSQTLNHNVMYWYQQKSSQAPKLLFHYYDKDFNNEADTPDNFQSRRPNTSFCFLDIRSPGLGDTAMYLCATSRVRDGTDTQYFGPGTRLTVL.

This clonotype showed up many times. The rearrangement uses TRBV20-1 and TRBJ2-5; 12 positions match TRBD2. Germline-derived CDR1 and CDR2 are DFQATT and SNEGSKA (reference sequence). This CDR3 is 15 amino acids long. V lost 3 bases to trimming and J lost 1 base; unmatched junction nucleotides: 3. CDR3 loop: CSASGLAGRQETQYF. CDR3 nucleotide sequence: TGCAGTGCTAGTGGACTAGCGGGACGCCAAGAGACCCAGTACTTC.

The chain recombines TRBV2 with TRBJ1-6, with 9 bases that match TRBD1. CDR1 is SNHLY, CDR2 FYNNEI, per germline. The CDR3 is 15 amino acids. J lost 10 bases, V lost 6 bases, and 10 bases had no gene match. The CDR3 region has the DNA TGTGCCAGCAGAAGCCCCGGGACAGGGCGCTCACCCCTCCACTTT. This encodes CASRSPGTGRSPLHF.

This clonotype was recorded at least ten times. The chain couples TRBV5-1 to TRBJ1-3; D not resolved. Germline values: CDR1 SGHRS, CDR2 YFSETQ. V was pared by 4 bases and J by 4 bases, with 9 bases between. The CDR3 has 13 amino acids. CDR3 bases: TGCGCCAGCAGCACCGACGAGGGAAACACCATATATTTT. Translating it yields CASSTDEGNTIYF. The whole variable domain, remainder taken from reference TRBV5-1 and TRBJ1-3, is KAGVTQTPRYLIKTRGQQVTLSCSPISGHRSVSWYQQTPGQGLQFLFEYFSETQRNKGNFPGRFSGRQFSNSRSEMNVSTLELGDSALYLCASSTDEGNTIYFGEGSWLTVV.

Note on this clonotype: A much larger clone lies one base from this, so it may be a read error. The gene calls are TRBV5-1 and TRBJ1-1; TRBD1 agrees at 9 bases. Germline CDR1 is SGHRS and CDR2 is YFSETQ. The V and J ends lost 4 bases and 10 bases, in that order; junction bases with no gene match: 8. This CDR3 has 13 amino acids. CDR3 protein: CASSPVQGARAFF. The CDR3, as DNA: TGCGCCAGCAGCCCAGTACAGGGGGCGAGAGCTTTCTTT.

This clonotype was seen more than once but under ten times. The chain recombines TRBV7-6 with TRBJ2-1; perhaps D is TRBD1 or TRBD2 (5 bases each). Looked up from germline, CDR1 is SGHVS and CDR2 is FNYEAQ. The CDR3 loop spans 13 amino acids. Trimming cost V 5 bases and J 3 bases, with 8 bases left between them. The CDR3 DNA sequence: TGTGCCAGCAGCCGGGACGGCTACAATGAGCAGTTCTTC. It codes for CASSRDGYNEQFF.

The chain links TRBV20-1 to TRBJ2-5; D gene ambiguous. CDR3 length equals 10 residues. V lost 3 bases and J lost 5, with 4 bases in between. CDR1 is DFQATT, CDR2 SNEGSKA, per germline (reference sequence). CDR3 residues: CSASVETQYF. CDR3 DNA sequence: TGCAGTGCTAGTGTGGAGACCCAGTACTTC.

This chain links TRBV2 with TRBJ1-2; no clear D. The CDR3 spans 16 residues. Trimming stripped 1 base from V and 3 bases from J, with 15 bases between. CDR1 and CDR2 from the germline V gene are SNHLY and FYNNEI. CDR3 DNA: TGTGCCAGCAGTGAAGGGGTAGGTAGGAGCGACTATGGCTACACCTTC. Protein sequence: CASSEGVGRSDYGYTF.

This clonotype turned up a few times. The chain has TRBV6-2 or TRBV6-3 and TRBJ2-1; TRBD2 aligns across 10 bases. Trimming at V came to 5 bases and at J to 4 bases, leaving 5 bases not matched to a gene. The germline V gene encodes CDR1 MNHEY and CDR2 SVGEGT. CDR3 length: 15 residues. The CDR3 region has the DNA TGTGCCAGCAGTCCGGGACTAGCGATTTACAATGAGCAGTTCTTC. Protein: CASSPGLAIYNEQFF.

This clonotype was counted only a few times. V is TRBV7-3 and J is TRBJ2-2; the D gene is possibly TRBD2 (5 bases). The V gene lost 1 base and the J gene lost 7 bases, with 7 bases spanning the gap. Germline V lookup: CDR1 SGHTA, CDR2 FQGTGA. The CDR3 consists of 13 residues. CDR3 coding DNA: TGTGCCAGCAGCTTAAAACGGGACGGGGAGCTGTTTTTT. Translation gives CASSLKRDGELFF. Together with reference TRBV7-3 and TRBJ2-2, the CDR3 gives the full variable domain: GAGVSQTPSNKVTEKGKYVELRCDPISGHTALYWYRQSLGQGPEFLIYFQGTGAADDSGLPNDRFFAVRPEGSVSTLKIQRTERGDSAVYLCASSLKRDGELFFGEGSRLTVL.

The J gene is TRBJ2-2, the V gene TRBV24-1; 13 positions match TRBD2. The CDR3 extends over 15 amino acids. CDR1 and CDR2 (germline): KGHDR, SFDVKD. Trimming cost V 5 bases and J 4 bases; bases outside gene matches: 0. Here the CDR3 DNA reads TGTGCCACCAGTGGGACTAGCGGGGGCACCGGGGAGCTGTTTTTT. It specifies CATSGTSGGTGELFF.

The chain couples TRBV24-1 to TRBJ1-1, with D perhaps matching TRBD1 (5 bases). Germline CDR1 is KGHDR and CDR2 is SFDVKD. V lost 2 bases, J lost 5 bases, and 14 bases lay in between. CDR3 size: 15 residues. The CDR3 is CATSDSVGEGTEAFF. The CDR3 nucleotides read TGTGCCACCAGTGATTCTGTGGGGGAAGGAACTGAAGCTTTCTTT.

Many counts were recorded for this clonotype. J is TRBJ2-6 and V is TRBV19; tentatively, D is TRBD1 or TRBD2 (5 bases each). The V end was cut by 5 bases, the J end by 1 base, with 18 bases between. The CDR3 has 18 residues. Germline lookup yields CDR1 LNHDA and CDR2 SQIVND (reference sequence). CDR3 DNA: TGTGCCAGTAGTCCTGTGAGGGGCCGCCAGTCTGGGGCCAACGTCCTGACTTTC. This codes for CASSPVRGRQSGANVLTF.

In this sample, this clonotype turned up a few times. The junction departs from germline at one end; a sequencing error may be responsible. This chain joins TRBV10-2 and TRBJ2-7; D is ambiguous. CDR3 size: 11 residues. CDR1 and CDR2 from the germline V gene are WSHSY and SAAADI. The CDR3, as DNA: TGCGCCAGCACCCCTTCCTACGGGCAGTACTTC. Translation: CASTPSYGQYF.

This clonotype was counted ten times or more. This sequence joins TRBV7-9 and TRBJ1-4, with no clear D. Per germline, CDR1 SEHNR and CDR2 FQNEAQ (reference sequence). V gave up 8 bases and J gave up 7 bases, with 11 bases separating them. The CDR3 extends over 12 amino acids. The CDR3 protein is CASVSGGEKLFF. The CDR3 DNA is TGTGCCAGCGTCTCAGGAGGTGAAAAACTGTTTTTT.

CDR3 coding DNA: TGCAGTGCTAGGACGACAGAGACCTACGAGCAGTACTTC. This gives the protein CSARTTETYEQYF. This chain joins TRBV20-1 and TRBJ2-7; TRBD1 is a possible D gene (5 bases). With 3 bases removed from V and 2 bases from J, the gap between germline ends came to 11 bases. In germline, CDR1 is DFQATT, CDR2 SNEGSKA (reference sequence). CDR3 length equals 13 residues.

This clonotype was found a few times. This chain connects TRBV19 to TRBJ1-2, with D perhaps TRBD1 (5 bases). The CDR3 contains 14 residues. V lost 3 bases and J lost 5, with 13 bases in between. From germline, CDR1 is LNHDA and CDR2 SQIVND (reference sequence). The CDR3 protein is CASSMKPGSYGYTF. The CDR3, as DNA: TGTGCCAGTAGTATGAAGCCAGGGTCGTATGGCTACACCTTC. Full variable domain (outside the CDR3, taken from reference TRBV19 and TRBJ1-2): DGGITQSPKYLFRKEGQNVTLSCEQNLNHDAMYWYRQDPGQGLRLIYYSQIVNDFQKGDIAEGYSVSREKKESFPLTVTSAQKNPTAFYLCASSMKPGSYGYTFGSGTRLTVV.

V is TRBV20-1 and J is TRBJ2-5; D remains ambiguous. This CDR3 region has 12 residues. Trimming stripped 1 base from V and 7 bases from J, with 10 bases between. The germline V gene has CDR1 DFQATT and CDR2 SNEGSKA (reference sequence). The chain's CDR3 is CSARVSLGTQYF. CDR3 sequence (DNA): TGCAGTGCTAGAGTTAGTCTCGGGACCCAGTACTTC.